This T cell receptor beta chain was recovered during a study of control samples from healthy donors and cancer patients. This CDR3 has 15 residues. V was trimmed by 1 base and J by 6 bases, leaving 16 bases between them. CDR1 is LGHNA and CDR2 is YNFKEQ in the germline V gene. TCRdb's table, derived via immunoSEQ multiplex PCR, lists solely in-frame clones and lacks some. The sample includes fewer than 90,000 clones, roughly 84% of them seen just once. The origin of this receptor is a man aged 45-60 years in good health. The chain joins TRBV4-2 to TRBJ2-7; maybe TRBD2 (6 bases). Sequences were obtained from blood. Here the CDR3 reads CASSQVAVKSGEQYF. CDR3 coding DNA: TGTGCCAGCAGCCAAGTAGCGGTAAAAAGCGGCGAGCAGTACTTC.